These T cell receptor beta chains were read from a single sample in a study of identifying expanded T cells in peripheral blood. Method: immunoSEQ multiplex PCR; TCRdb's copy keeps in-frame clones and lacks some. There are around 82,000 clones in the sample; 84% occur only once, and about 20% lies in the top ten. The material sequenced was blood. The receptor set was obtained from a person aged 18 to 70 in good health. Each CDR3 is given with its conserved first and last residue. Fields, in order: V gene, D gene, J gene, clone size, CDR3 DNA, CDR3 protein. A D gene is named only where the DNA matches it firmly. Only part of the rows carry a size: once, few, many, or a class if the clone is expanded.

>TRBV5-4|.|TRBJ1-1|.
TGTGCCAGCAGCTTGGGGGGGTCTCTCTATCTCAGAGCTTTCTTT
CASSLGGSLYLRAFF
>TRBV7-6|.|TRBJ1-1|.
TGTGCCAGCAGTCTAGTCCTGTCCCCTTCTTTCTTT
CASSLVLSPSFF
>TRBV2|TRBD1|TRBJ2-6|.
TGTGCCAGCAACCCACAGGGGGCTACGAGTGGGGCCAACGTCCTGACTTTC
CASNPQGATSGANVLTF
>TRBV7-6|.|TRBJ2-2|.
TGTGCCAGCAGCCCTACCCGAAGCCGGGGGGCGGAGAGGAACACCGGGGAGCTGTTTTTT
CASSPTRSRGAERNTGELFF
>TRBV9|.|TRBJ1-4|.
TGTGCCAGCAGCAGGACAGCAACTAATGAAAAACTGTTTTTT
CASSRTATNEKLFF
>TRBV6-5|.|TRBJ1-2|.
TGTGCCAGCAGGCGTCCGGGAGGGGTCGGCTACACCTTC
CASRRPGGVGYTF
>TRBV7-2|TRBD1|TRBJ2-3|.
TGTGCCAGCAGCTTATTTGGGGGACAGGGGGTTCTAAACACAGATACGCAGTATTTT
CASSLFGGQGVLNTDTQYF
>TRBV5-1|.|TRBJ1-2|.
TGCGCCAGCAGCACTTCGGGAGAGGACGGCTACACCTTC
CASSTSGEDGYTF
>TRBV5-1|TRBD2|TRBJ2-1|.
TGCGCCAGCAGCTTTCCGACTAGCGGGAAATTCATGTCCTACAATGAGCAGTTCTTC
CASSFPTSGKFMSYNEQFF
>TRBV30|TRBD1|TRBJ1-4|few
TGTGCCTGGAGTCACTCTAACCGGTACAGGGGCCTTAATGAAAAACTGTTTTTT
CAWSHSNRYRGLNEKLFF
>TRBV28|TRBD2|TRBJ2-1|.
TGTGCCAGCATACGAGTAGCGGGAGGAATCTACAATGAGCAGTTCTTC
CASIRVAGGIYNEQFF
>TRBV28|.|TRBJ2-7|.
TGTGCCAGCAGGCAGGGCCCGGTCGAGCAGTACTTC
CASRQGPVEQYF
>TRBV7-3|TRBD2|TRBJ2-1|.
TGTGCCAGCAGGTTAAGCGGGAGTAACAATGAGCAGTTCTTC
CASRLSGSNNEQFF
>TRBV21-1|.|TRBJ2-1|.
TGTGCCAGCAGCAAACACAGGGCGAGTGACAATGAGCAGTTCTTC
CASSKHRASDNEQFF
>TRBV7-2|.|TRBJ1-1|.
TGTGCCAGCAGCTTATATGGGGCTGGGTTGAACACTGAAGCTTTCTTT
CASSLYGAGLNTEAFF
>TRBV30|TRBD1|TRBJ2-7|few
TGTGCCTGGGGGAACTTCGGGACAGCAAGTGCCTACGAGCAGTACTTC
CAWGNFGTASAYEQYF
>TRBV29-1|TRBD1|TRBJ2-7|.
TGCAGCGTTGAAGGACAGGGAAGTCTCTACGAGCAGTACTTC
CSVEGQGSLYEQYF
>TRBV18|.|TRBJ1-1|.
TGTGCCAGCTCTCCGGACAGCGGCACTGAAGCTTTCTTT
CASSPDSGTEAFF
>TRBV27|TRBD1|TRBJ1-2|few
TGTGCCAGCAGAGGGACAGGGTTATCCTATGGCTACACCTTC
CASRGTGLSYGYTF
>TRBV5-1|TRBD2|TRBJ2-3|.
TGCGCCAGCAGCAGCCGGACTAGCGGGAGGGTCGGAGATACGCAGTATTTT
CASSSRTSGRVGDTQYF
>TRBV7-3|.|TRBJ1-1|.
TGTGCCAGCAGCTTAAATGGCAGGGCTGGTACTGAAGCTTTCTTT
CASSLNGRAGTEAFF
>TRBV9|.|TRBJ1-1|.
TGTGCCAGCAGCGTAGGGCGGGGGGCGTTGAACACTGAAGCTTTCTTT
CASSVGRGALNTEAFF
>TRBV19|.|TRBJ2-5|.
TGTGCCAGTAGTCCTAATCCAGGTCAAGAGACCCAGTACTTC
CASSPNPGQETQYF
>TRBV5-5|TRBD2|TRBJ2-7|.
TGTGCCAGCAGCTTCCTAGCGGAGAGCTCCTACGAGCAGTACTTC
CASSFLAESSYEQYF
>TRBV6-5|TRBD1|TRBJ2-5|.
TGTGCCAGCATCCCCCGGGACAGGGGAAAGACCCAGTACTTC
CASIPRDRGKTQYF
>TRBV20-1|.|TRBJ2-7|.
TGCAGTGCAACCCGGGAATACGAGCAGTACTTC
CSATREYEQYF
>TRBV30|.|TRBJ1-1|.
TGTGCCTGGAACGGACAGCTGAACACTGAAGCTTTCTTT
CAWNGQLNTEAFF
>TRBV4-1|.|TRBJ1-3|few
TGCGCCAGCAGCCAAGCTTCGGAGTACACAAGCTCTGGAAACACCATATATTTT
CASSQASEYTSSGNTIYF
>TRBV7-2|.|TRBJ2-7|.
TGTGCCAGCAGCTTCGGGTCTCTAGCTGCTTACGAGCAGTACTTC
CASSFGSLAAYEQYF
>TRBV15|.|TRBJ2-7|once
TGTGCCACCAGCAGAGATTTCACAAACCCTGATGGGCAGTACTTC
CATSRDFTNPDGQYF
>TRBV7-9|TRBD1|TRBJ2-1|.
TGTGCCAGCAGCTTAGGGGACAGGGCCTACAATGAGCAGTTCTTC
CASSLGDRAYNEQFF
>TRBV9|.|TRBJ2-3|.
TGTGCCAGCAGCGTAGACCGGGGGCGACCCACAGATACGCAGTATTTT
CASSVDRGRPTDTQYF
>TRBV4-2|TRBD1|TRBJ2-1|.
TGTGCCAGCAGCCAAGAGGGGACAGGTTTGGGTGAGCAGTTCTTC
CASSQEGTGLGEQFF
>TRBV4-2|.|TRBJ1-1|.
TGTGCCAGTTCGACAGGTACATTGAACACTGAAGCTTTCTTT
CASSTGTLNTEAFF
>TRBV7-2|TRBD1|TRBJ1-2|.
TGTGCCAGCAGCTCCCGGGACAGGGGGGTCTATGGCTACACCTTC
CASSSRDRGVYGYTF
>TRBV28|TRBD2|TRBJ2-7|.
TGTGCCAGCAGTTTACTGACTAGCGGAGAGCAGTACTTC
CASSLLTSGEQYF
>TRBV28|.|TRBJ2-5|once
TGTGCCAGCAGTTTAGGGGACCGGGGTTCGACCCAGTACTTC
CASSLGDRGSTQYF
>TRBV7-2|TRBD1|TRBJ1-2|few
TGTGCCAGCAGCTCTCTGGACAGGGACGCGGGGGGCTACACCTTC
CASSSLDRDAGGYTF
>TRBV7-2|.|TRBJ2-7|.
TGTGCCAGCAGCTTACCGAGCGTCTACGAGCAGTACTTC
CASSLPSVYEQYF
>TRBV29-1|TRBD2|TRBJ2-7|.
TGCAGCGTTGCGGTCCTAGCGGGAGTATACGAGCAGTACTTC
CSVAVLAGVYEQYF
>TRBV6-6|.|TRBJ2-1|.
TGTGCCAGCAAGGTTTACAATGAGCAGTTCTTC
CASKVYNEQFF
>TRBV28|.|TRBJ1-4|.
TGTGCCACTTCGGACGGCCCTAATGAAAAACTGTTTTTT
CATSDGPNEKLFF
>TRBV9|.|TRBJ1-2|.
TGTGCCAGCAGCGTCGGCTATGGCTACACCTTC
CASSVGYGYTF
>TRBV5-1|.|TRBJ2-7|.
TGCGCCAGCAGCTTGGCCGAGAGTCGACAGGTCGAGCAGTACTTC
CASSLAESRQVEQYF
>TRBV5-1|TRBD1|TRBJ1-2|.
TGCGCCAGCAGCCCGGACAGGGCCGGCTACTATGGCTACACCTTC
CASSPDRAGYYGYTF
>TRBV7-9|.|TRBJ2-1|.
TGTGCCAGCAGAGTAGTCCCGAGCTCCTACAATGAGCAGTTCTTC
CASRVVPSSYNEQFF